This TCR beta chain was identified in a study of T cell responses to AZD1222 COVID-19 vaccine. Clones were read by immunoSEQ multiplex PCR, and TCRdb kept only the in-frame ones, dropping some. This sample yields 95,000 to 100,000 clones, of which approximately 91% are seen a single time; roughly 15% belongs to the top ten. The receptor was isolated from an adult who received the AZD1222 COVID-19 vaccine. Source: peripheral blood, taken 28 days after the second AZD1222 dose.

In DNA, the CDR3 is TGTGCCAGCAGGCCCTGGACCGGGACCGTGCCTCAGCCCCAGCATTTT. It is translated as CASRPWTGTVPQPQHF. The genes are TRBV27 and TRBJ1-5; D perhaps matches TRBD1 (5 bases). The CDR3 is 16 residues long. In germline, CDR1 is MNHEY, CDR2 SMNVEV (reference sequence). V lost 6 bases and J lost 6, with 21 bases in between.